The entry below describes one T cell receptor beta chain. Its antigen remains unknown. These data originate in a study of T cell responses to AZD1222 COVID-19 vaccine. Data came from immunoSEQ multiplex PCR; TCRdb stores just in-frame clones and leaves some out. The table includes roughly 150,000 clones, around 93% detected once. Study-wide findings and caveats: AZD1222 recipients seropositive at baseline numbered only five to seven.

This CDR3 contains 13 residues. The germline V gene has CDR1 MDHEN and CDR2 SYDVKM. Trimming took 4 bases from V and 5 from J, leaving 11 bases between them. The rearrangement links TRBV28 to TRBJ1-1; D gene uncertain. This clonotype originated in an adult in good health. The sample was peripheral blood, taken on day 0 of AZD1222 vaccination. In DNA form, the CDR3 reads TGTGCCAGCAGTTACGATTTGAGAACTGAAGCTTTCTTT. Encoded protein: CASSYDLRTEAFF.